This T cell receptor (beta chain) was recorded in a study of cytomegalovirus exposure and HLA in healthy donors. Germline CDR1 and CDR2: SNHLY and FYNNEI. Trimming at V came to 11 bases and at J to 5 bases, leaving 12 bases not matched to a gene. The CDR3 spans 14 residues. The PCR used 60 Vbeta and 13 Jbeta primers. Assay: immunoSEQ multiplex PCR; the TCRdb copy retains only in-frame clones and omits some. The sample has 150,000 to 200,000 clones; 60% to 80% are singletons. Study-level points and caveats: Presence/absence analyses assumed roughly uniform sequencing depth across donors. HLA alleles were associated with around 17,000 TCR beta sequences in a later analysis at 0.05 false discovery rate. In an earlier analysis, most TCR beta V segments were productive about 87% or about 30% of the time.

Points on this clone: Its antigen remains unknown.

This sequence joins TRBV2 and TRBJ1-1; 9 nucleotides match TRBD1. The sequence was collected from a man aged 18 to 30 in good health and CMV-seropositive. The sequencing input was PBMCs. CDR3 nucleotides: TGTGCCGGAAATACAGGGGGCGCAGGGACTGAAGCTTTCTTT. Its protein is CAGNTGGAGTEAFF.